The clone carrying this TCR beta chain was detected many times. Its antigen is currently unknown. The CDR3 is made up of 12 amino acids. CDR1 and CDR2 from the germline V gene are SGHAT and FQNNGV. V was pared by 2 bases and J by 4 bases, with 6 bases between. This sample is part of a study of CD8 T cells in ankylosing spondylitis. Findings of the study overall: Disease-linked clones reportedly showed significant enrichment in matched ankylosing spondylitis synovial fluid. Typical of ankylosing spondylitis blood, it appeared, was a TCR beta motif of fewer than ten highly homologous variants.

MiXCR, run by TCRdb on the 5' RACE reads, gives a single entry per CDR3 protein. The data show roughly 350,000 distinct CDR3 sequences, less than 10% seen once. Sequencing was performed on blood, either unsorted or a sorted T cell fraction (not recorded which). The chain employs TRBV11-2 and TRBJ2-7; the D is unclear. The sequence was collected from a male donor with ankylosing spondylitis. This chain's CDR3 is CASSLFPYEQYF. DNA for the CDR3: TGTGCCAGCAGCTTATTTCCGTACGAGCAGTACTTC.